One TCR beta chain is described in this entry. Its target is unknown. The junction does not match germline at one end; this may be a read error. This entry belongs to a study of T cell responses to AZD1222 COVID-19 vaccine. The overall study: Both about-4-week and about-12-week second-dose recipients were combined.

Some clones are missing from TCRdb's copy, which holds only in-frame ones; the method was immunoSEQ multiplex PCR. Of around 120,000 clones listed, approximately 93% are singletons. Study results and limitations: Clonal diversity was possibly underestimated, and white British individuals and females predominated among donors. Every sample of the repertoires postdated the peak T cell response. Spike-specific TCR breadth and depth went up after people got two AZD1222 doses.

The V gene's germline CDR1 is SSHAT and CDR2 FNYEAQ (reference sequence). The CDR3 sequence is 17 residues long. This chain uses TRBV7-7 with TRBJ2-2; tentative D call: TRBD2 (5 bases). The sequence derives from an adult in good health. The specimen was peripheral blood, collected on day 0 of AZD1222 vaccination. DNA of the CDR3: TGTGCTAGCAGCCTAGCAATCCCAGGATCTAGCACCGGGGAGCTGTTTTTT. Its translation: CASSLAIPGSSTGELFF.